Listed here are 27 T cell receptor beta chains from one sample, sequenced in a study of T cell responses to AZD1222 COVID-19 vaccine. Produced via immunoSEQ multiplex PCR; TCRdb's table is partial and in-frame only. The table records 160,000 or so clones, around 90% of them present only once. The specimen was peripheral blood, collected 28 days after the second AZD1222 dose. The receptors were sampled from an adult who received the AZD1222 COVID-19 vaccine.

V usage is TRBV5-1 and J usage is TRBJ2-7; the match to TRBD1 covers 9 bases. The CDR3 covers 16 residues. Trimming took 0 bases from V and 2 from J; bases not matched to a gene: 6. CDR1 SGHRS and CDR2 YFSETQ come from the germline V gene. The CDR3 sequence: CASSLGATGGPYEQYF. The CDR3 DNA reads TGCGCCAGCAGCTTGGGGGCTACAGGGGGCCCCTACGAGCAGTACTTC. Complete variable domain (other parts from reference TRBV5-1 and TRBJ2-7): KAGVTQTPRYLIKTRGQQVTLSCSPISGHRSVSWYQQTPGQGLQFLFEYFSETQRNKGNFPGRFSGRQFSNSRSEMNVSTLELGDSALYLCASSLGATGGPYEQYFGPGTRLTVT.

The rearrangement links TRBV18 to TRBJ1-5; D perhaps matches TRBD1 (5 bases). From germline, CDR1 is KGHSH and CDR2 LQKENI. This CDR3 has 15 residues. Between the trimmed V and J ends, which lost 2 bases and 1 base, there was a span of 9 bases. The DNA of the CDR3 is TGTGCCAGCTCACCATCGCAGGGCAGCAATCAGCCCCAGCATTTT. This codes for CASSPSQGSNQPQHF.

Only one count was recorded for this clone. The gene calls are TRBV6-5 and TRBJ1-3; D perhaps matches TRBD1 (5 bases). Per germline, CDR1 MNHEY and CDR2 SVGAGI. V lost 4 bases and J 0 bases, leaving 7 bases between the germline ends. The CDR3 runs 14 residues. Here the CDR3 reads CASSFGHSGNTIYF. CDR3 DNA sequence: TGTGCCAGCAGTTTCGGACACTCTGGAAACACCATATATTTT.

The J gene is TRBJ2-7, the V gene TRBV27; the D gene is possibly TRBD2 (6 bases). Germline V gene sequence: CDR1 MNHEY, CDR2 SMNVEV (reference sequence). There are 14 residues in the CDR3. Trimming removed 8 bases from V and 4 bases from J, with 18 bases in between. The chain's CDR3 is CASAEGQLVYEQYF. Written as DNA, the CDR3 is TGTGCCAGCGCGGAGGGCCAGCTGGTTTACGAGCAGTACTTC.

The CDR3 loop is CASSLVVGETEAFF. In DNA form, the CDR3 reads TGCGCCAGCAGCTTGGTGGTTGGGGAAACTGAAGCTTTCTTT. This chain joins TRBV5-1 and TRBJ1-1; D is uncertain. CDR3 length equals 14 residues. Trimming cost V 0 bases and J 5 bases, with 11 bases left between them. From germline, CDR1 is SGHRS and CDR2 YFSETQ.

This clone was observed a single time. The rearrangement joins TRBV7-9 to TRBJ1-2; D might be TRBD1 (6 bases). The V gene lost 5 bases and the J gene lost 2 bases, with 12 bases spanning the gap. The CDR3 spans 14 residues. Germline V lookup: CDR1 SEHNR, CDR2 FQNEAQ (reference sequence). CDR3 DNA sequence: TGTGCCAGCAGCCGGGGGACACCGAACTATGGCTACACCTTC. Its protein is CASSRGTPNYGYTF. Using reference TRBV7-9 and TRBJ1-2 for the parts outside the CDR3, the full variable domain is DTGVSQNPRHKITKRGQNVTFRCDPISEHNRLYWYRQTLGQGPEFLTYFQNEAQLEKSRLLSDRFSAERPKGSFSTLEIQRTEQGDSAMYLCASSRGTPNYGYTFGSGTRLTVV.

V is TRBV30 and J is TRBJ2-7, with no clear D. The V end lost 3 bases, the J end lost 1 base, and 10 bases lay between the germline ends. Germline values: CDR1 GTSNPN, CDR2 SVGIG (reference sequence). The CDR3 spans 13 residues. In nucleotides, the CDR3 is TGTGCCTGGAGGGATAGGTATTCCTACGAGCAGTACTTC. Its translation is CAWRDRYSYEQYF.

The chain uses TRBV7-9 and TRBJ1-2, with TRBD1 as a possible D gene (5 bases). The length of the CDR3 is 15 residues. With 3 bases removed from V and 3 bases from J, the gap between germline ends came to 14 bases. Germline lookup yields CDR1 SEHNR and CDR2 FQNEAQ (reference sequence). CDR3 in amino acids: CASSFGTPRDYGYTF. DNA for the CDR3: TGTGCCAGCAGCTTTGGAACCCCCAGGGACTATGGCTACACCTTC.

The rearrangement links TRBV5-6 to TRBJ1-5; tentatively, D is TRBD1 (6 bases). Trimming shortened V by 2 bases and J by 3 bases, and 9 bases separated the two germline ends. Germline-derived CDR1 and CDR2 are SGHDT and YYEEEE. The CDR3 has 14 amino acids. The CDR3 region is CASSFGQINQPQHF. CDR3 in DNA: TGTGCCAGCAGCTTCGGACAGATCAATCAGCCCCAGCATTTT.

The chain recombines TRBV19 with TRBJ1-5; D unclear. Germline values: CDR1 LNHDA, CDR2 SQIVND (reference sequence). V dropped 7 bases and J dropped 2 bases, with 12 bases sitting between them. The CDR3 loop spans 14 amino acids. The CDR3 loop reads CASTTLRGNQPQHF. In DNA form, the CDR3 reads TGTGCCAGTACCACACTTCGGGGCAATCAGCCCCAGCATTTT.

J is TRBJ1-2 and V is TRBV5-6, with TRBD1 matching 8 bases. Trimming took 4 bases from V and 4 from J; bases not matched to a gene: 3. This CDR3 comprises 13 residues. Germline CDR1 and CDR2: SGHDT and YYEEEE. The CDR3, as DNA: TGTGCCAGCAGCCCGGACAGGGCCTATGGCTACACCTTC. It specifies CASSPDRAYGYTF.

The CDR3 DNA reads as TGTGCCAGCAGTGAGAGGGTGAGATCTAACTATGGCTACACCTTC. As protein: CASSERVRSNYGYTF. J is TRBJ1-2 and V is TRBV2; D is ambiguous. The CDR3 is 15 amino acids. The germline CDR1 and CDR2 sequences are SNHLY and FYNNEI. Deletions cut 3 bases from V and 0 bases from J, with 11 bases between.

The V call is TRBV5-1, the J call TRBJ1-4; tentative D call: TRBD1 (5 bases). This CDR3 is built from 14 residues. The V end was cut by 3 bases, the J end by 4 bases, with 10 bases between. Per the germline V gene, CDR1 is SGHRS and CDR2 is YFSETQ. CDR3 DNA: TGCGCCAGCAGCTGGGAGGGGTATAATGAAAAACTGTTTTTT. It translates to CASSWEGYNEKLFF.

The chain is built from TRBV7-8 and TRBJ2-2; 8 bases are a match to TRBD2. The CDR3 is made up of 16 amino acids. V lost 5 bases, J lost 2 bases, and 7 bases stayed unmatched. The germline gives CDR1 SGHVS, CDR2 FQNEAQ. CDR3 nucleotide sequence: TGTGCCAGCAGCAAACTAGCGGAGGCCAACACCGGGGAGCTGTTTTTT. Translation gives CASSKLAEANTGELFF.

The count of this clone is one. This chain links TRBV14 with TRBJ1-5; 8 bases are a match to TRBD1. After removal of 11 bases from V and 9 bases from J, the junction contained 12 bases not matched to a gene. In germline, CDR1 is SGHDN, CDR2 FVKESK. The CDR3 is 13 amino acids. The CDR3 sequence is CAGTGGLRWPQHF. Here the CDR3 DNA reads TGTGCCGGAACAGGGGGGCTTCGGTGGCCCCAGCATTTT.

CDR3 protein: CASSIHRDTGYSNQPQHF. The CDR3 nucleotides are TGTGCCAGTAGTATCCATCGGGACACCGGATATAGCAATCAGCCCCAGCATTTT. The chain couples TRBV19 to TRBJ1-5, with TRBD1 as a possible D gene (6 bases). The CDR3 has 18 residues. Germline CDR1 reads LNHDA; CDR2 reads SQIVND (reference sequence). V was shortened by 3 bases and J by 0 bases, with 18 bases between the two germline ends.

This sequence joins TRBV5-1 and TRBJ2-7, with D perhaps assigned TRBD1 or TRBD2 (5 bases each). Germline V gene sequence: CDR1 SGHRS, CDR2 YFSETQ. Trimming left V 4 bases short and J 4 bases short, with 18 bases between. There are 15 residues in the CDR3. Here the CDR3 reads CASSPSGTPVYEQYF. The CDR3 DNA sequence: TGCGCCAGCAGCCCCTCCGGGACGCCGGTTTACGAGCAGTACTTC. Supplemented by reference TRBV5-1 and TRBJ2-7, the full variable domain reads KAGVTQTPRYLIKTRGQQVTLSCSPISGHRSVSWYQQTPGQGLQFLFEYFSETQRNKGNFPGRFSGRQFSNSRSEMNVSTLELGDSALYLCASSPSGTPVYEQYFGPGTRLTVT.

The J gene is TRBJ1-5, the V gene TRBV9, with 12 bases matching TRBD1. Germline values: CDR1 SGDLS, CDR2 YYNGEE. J gave up 3 bases and V 4 bases, and 5 bases lay outside the gene matches. The CDR3 totals 16 residues. CDR3 amino acids: CASSSGTGGVNQPQHF. In nucleotides, the CDR3 is TGTGCCAGCAGCTCAGGGACAGGGGGCGTCAATCAGCCCCAGCATTTT.

The CDR3 is CAWSADSNQPQHF. In DNA, the CDR3 is TGTGCCTGGAGCGCAGATAGCAATCAGCCCCAGCATTTT. The chain is built from TRBV30 and TRBJ1-5, with D uncertain. Germline CDR1 reads GTSNPN; CDR2 reads SVGIG (reference sequence). V dropped 3 bases and J dropped 0 bases, with 6 bases sitting between them. The CDR3 has 13 residues.

This clone appeared a few times. This chain connects TRBV6-1 to TRBJ1-5; D is unresolved. The CDR3 length is 13 residues. The V and J ends lost 3 bases and 9 bases respectively, with 12 bases between them. The germline V gene encodes CDR1 MNHNS and CDR2 SASEGT. CDR3 DNA sequence: TGTGCCAGCAGTGAGTACCTTCGGAGGCCCCAGCATTTT. It translates to CASSEYLRRPQHF.

This chain uses TRBV6-5 with TRBJ1-5; possible D gene TRBD1, 5 bases. The V end was cut by 3 bases, the J end by 8 bases, with 11 bases between. The CDR3 extends over 13 amino acids. CDR1 and CDR2 (germline): MNHEY, SVGAGI. For the CDR3, the DNA is TGTGCCAGCAGTTATAGTCCAGGGAAGCCCCAGCATTTT. Its protein is CASSYSPGKPQHF.

This chain links TRBV2 with TRBJ1-5; D is undetermined. The CDR3 loop spans 15 amino acids. Germline V CDR1 and CDR2: SNHLY, FYNNEI. V lost 6 bases and J 0 bases, leaving 12 bases between the germline ends. CDR3 sequence (DNA): TGTGCCAGCAGGGCGAGGGCCTATAGCAATCAGCCCCAGCATTTT. Protein sequence: CASRARAYSNQPQHF.

The rearrangement links TRBV7-9 to TRBJ1-1, with D possibly matching TRBD1 (5 bases). V was pared by 8 bases and J by 4 bases, with 11 bases between. CDR1 is SEHNR and CDR2 is FQNEAQ in the germline V gene (reference sequence). This CDR3 has 12 amino acids. The CDR3 DNA reads as TGTGCCAGCGCCCTTAGGGGCACTGAAGCTTTCTTT. This sequence encodes CASALRGTEAFF.

This clone was recorded only once. This chain links TRBV7-8 with TRBJ1-1; a weak D match, TRBD1 (6 bases). Trimming shortened V by 5 bases and J by 2 bases, and 18 bases separated the two germline ends. Germline V gives CDR1 SGHVS, CDR2 FQNEAQ. The CDR3 consists of 16 residues. The CDR3 sequence: CASSQGHHVINTEAFF. CDR3 coding DNA: TGTGCCAGCAGCCAGGGACACCACGTTATCAACACTGAAGCTTTCTTT. The variable domain in full, with the rest retrieved from reference TRBV7-8 and TRBJ1-1, is GAGVSQSPRYKVAKRGQDVALRCDPISGHVSLFWYQQALGQGPEFLTYFQNEAQLDKSGLPSDRFFAERPEGSVSTLKIQRTQQEDSAVYLCASSQGHHVINTEAFFGQGTRLTVV.

The V gene is TRBV29-1, the J gene TRBJ2-1, with TRBD1 matching 8 bases. The V and J ends lost 3 bases and 5 bases, in that order; junction bases with no gene match: 3. The germline V gene has CDR1 SQVTM and CDR2 ANQGSEA. This CDR3 contains 13 residues. DNA for the CDR3: TGCAGCGTTGACGAACAGGGGGACAATGAGCAGTTCTTC. Its protein product is CSVDEQGDNEQFF.

The chain is built from TRBV5-1 and TRBJ1-6, with TRBD1 matching 8 bases. The CDR3 length is 17 residues. The J segment lost 1 base and the V segment lost 2 bases, leaving 5 bases of the junction unmatched. Germline CDR1 SGHRS, CDR2 YFSETQ. The CDR3 loop is CASSFGQGGSYNSPLHF. The CDR3 DNA sequence: TGCGCCAGCAGCTTCGGACAGGGAGGGTCCTATAATTCACCCCTCCACTTT.

A single count supports this clone. V usage is TRBV19 and J usage is TRBJ1-5, with a weak D call TRBD1 (6 bases). CDR1 and CDR2 from the germline V gene are LNHDA and SQIVND (reference sequence). The V gene lost 4 bases and the J gene lost 15 bases, with 22 bases spanning the gap. The CDR3 runs to 14 residues. The CDR3 loop is CASSTTTPGEVRHF. In nucleotides, the CDR3 is TGTGCCAGTAGTACAACAACACCAGGGGAAGTTCGGCATTTT.